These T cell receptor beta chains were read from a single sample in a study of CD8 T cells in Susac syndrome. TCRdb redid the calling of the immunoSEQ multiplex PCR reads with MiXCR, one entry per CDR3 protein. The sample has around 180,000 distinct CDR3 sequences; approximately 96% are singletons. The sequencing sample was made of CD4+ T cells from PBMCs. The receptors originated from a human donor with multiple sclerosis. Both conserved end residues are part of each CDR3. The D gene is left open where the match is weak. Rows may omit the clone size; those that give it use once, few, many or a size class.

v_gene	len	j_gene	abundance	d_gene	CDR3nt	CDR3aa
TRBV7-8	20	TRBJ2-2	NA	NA	TGTGCCAGCAGCTTATCTAGTCGAGGCACTAGCATGTTCGGGTCCGGGGAGCTGTTTTTT	CASSLSSRGTSMFGSGELFF
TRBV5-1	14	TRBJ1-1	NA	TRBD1	TGCGCCAGCAGCTTGGAACAGGGGTACACTGAAGCTTTCTTT	CASSLEQGYTEAFF
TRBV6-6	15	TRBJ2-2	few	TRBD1	TGTGCCAGCAGTTCGGGACAGGGGGCCGCCGGGGAGCTGTTTTTT	CASSSGQGAAGELFF
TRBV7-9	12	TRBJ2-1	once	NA	TGTGCCAGCAGTGTGGCGGACAATGAGCAGTTCTTC	CASSVADNEQFF
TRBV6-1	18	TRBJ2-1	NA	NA	TGTGCCAGCAGTGGAAGTATTCCGGGGTCAAGCTCCTACAATGAGCAGTTCTTC	CASSGSIPGSSSYNEQFF
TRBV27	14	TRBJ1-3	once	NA	TGTGCCAGCAGTTTATTAGGGCCCGGAAACACCATATATTTT	CASSLLGPGNTIYF
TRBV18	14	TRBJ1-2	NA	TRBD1	TGTGCCAACTCCTACAGGGGCGACAATTATGGCTACACCTTC	CANSYRGDNYGYTF
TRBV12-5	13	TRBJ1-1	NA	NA	TGTGCTAGTGGTCCATCAGGTGGCTCTGAAGCTTTCTTT	CASGPSGGSEAFF
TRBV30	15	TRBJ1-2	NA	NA	TGTGCCTGGAAAGTTGGGGGGGTCCTCTTGGATGGCTACACCTTC	CAWKVGGVLLDGYTF
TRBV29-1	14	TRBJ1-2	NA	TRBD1	TGCAGCGTCGGACAGGGGGCTGACAACTATGGCTACACCTTC	CSVGQGADNYGYTF
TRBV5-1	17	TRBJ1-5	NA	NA	TGCGCCAGCAGCTTGGGGGAGACAGGAGTGAGCAATCAGCCCCAGCATTTT	CASSLGETGVSNQPQHF
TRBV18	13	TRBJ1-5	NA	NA	TGTGCCAGCTCACCGTTGGAGGAACAGCCCCAGCATTTT	CASSPLEEQPQHF
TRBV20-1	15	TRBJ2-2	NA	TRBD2	TGCAGTGCTAGACGCCTAGCGGGGGTTCCCGGGGAGCTGTTTTTT	CSARRLAGVPGELFF
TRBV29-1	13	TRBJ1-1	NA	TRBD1	TGCAGCGTTGCATTAGGGGGCAACACTGAAGCTTTCTTT	CSVALGGNTEAFF
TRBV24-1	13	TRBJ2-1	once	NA	TGTGCCACCAGTGACCGGACACAGGGAGTTCAGTTCTTC	CATSDRTQGVQFF
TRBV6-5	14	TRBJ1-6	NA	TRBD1	TGTGCCAGCAGGCTCCGACAGGGTAATTCACCCCTCCACTTT	CASRLRQGNSPLHF
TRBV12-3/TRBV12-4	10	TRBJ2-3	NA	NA	TGTGCCAGCGGACCCTATACGCAGTATTTT	CASGPYTQYF
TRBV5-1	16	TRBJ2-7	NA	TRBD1	TGCGCCAGCACCTTCCGTCCCGGGACAGGGATCCACGAGCAGTACTTC	CASTFRPGTGIHEQYF
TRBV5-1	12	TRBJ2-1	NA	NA	TGCGCCAGCACCCCGGGTCCCAATGAGCAGTTCTTC	CASTPGPNEQFF
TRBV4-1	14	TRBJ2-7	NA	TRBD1	TGCGCCAGCAGCCAAGAAGACAGGGCCAGCGAGCAGTACTTC	CASSQEDRASEQYF
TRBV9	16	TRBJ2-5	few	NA	TGTGCCAGCAGCGTAGCTCCCGGGGCCGGGGGAGAGACCCAGTACTTC	CASSVAPGAGGETQYF
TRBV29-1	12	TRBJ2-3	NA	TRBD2	TGCAGCGTTAAACTAGCGGCAGATACGCAGTATTTT	CSVKLAADTQYF
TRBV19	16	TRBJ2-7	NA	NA	TGTGCCAGTAGTCTTGGGGGGGACAGGAGAACCTACGAGCAGTACTTC	CASSLGGDRRTYEQYF
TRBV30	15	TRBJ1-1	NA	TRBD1	TGTGCCTGGGAGGGTCAGGGGGCGAGAGGAGGAAAAGCTTTCTTT	CAWEGQGARGGKAFF
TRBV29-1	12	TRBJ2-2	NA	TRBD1	TGCAGCGTTGACAGGGGGCACGGGGAGCTGTTTTTT	CSVDRGHGELFF
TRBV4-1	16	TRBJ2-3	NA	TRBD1	TGCGCCAGCAGTCCGGCAGGGGGCTCTGGCGTGGATACGCAGTATTTT	CASSPAGGSGVDTQYF
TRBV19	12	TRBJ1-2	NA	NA	TGTGCCAGTAGTTTGGGCCCCTATGGCTACACCTTC	CASSLGPYGYTF
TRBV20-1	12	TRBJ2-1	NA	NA	TGCAGTGCGCCCCGAGCCTACAATGAGCAGTTCTTC	CSAPRAYNEQFF
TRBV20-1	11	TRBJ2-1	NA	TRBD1	TGCAGTGCAAGGACAGGGGGAGAGCAGTTCTTC	CSARTGGEQFF
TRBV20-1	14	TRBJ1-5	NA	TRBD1	TGCAGTGCTAGCCCAGGACAGGCGAATCAGCCCCAGCATTTT	CSASPGQANQPQHF
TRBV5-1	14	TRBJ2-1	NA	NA	TGCGCCAGCAGTCGTGACTTCTCCTACAATGAGCAGTTCTTC	CASSRDFSYNEQFF
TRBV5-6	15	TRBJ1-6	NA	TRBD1	TGTGCCAGCAGCTTTGGAGCGGACAGGGTTGCACCCCTCCACTTT	CASSFGADRVAPLHF
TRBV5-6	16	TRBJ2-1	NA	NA	TGTGCCAGCAGCTTGGCGGTTAGGGCCTCCTACAATGAGCAGTTCTTC	CASSLAVRASYNEQFF
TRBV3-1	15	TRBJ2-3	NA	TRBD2	TGTGCCAGCAGCCAACCGGGGGGGGGCACAGATACGCAGTATTTT	CASSQPGGGTDTQYF
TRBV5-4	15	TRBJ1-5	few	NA	TGTGCCAGCAGCTTGGGAGGGACTAGCAATCAGCCCCAGCATTTT	CASSLGGTSNQPQHF
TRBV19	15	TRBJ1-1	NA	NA	TGTGCCAGTAGTAACGGGTGGCAGCCATACACTGAAGCTTTCTTT	CASSNGWQPYTEAFF
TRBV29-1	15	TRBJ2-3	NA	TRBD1	TGCAGCGTTGAAAGGACAGGGGGCCACACAGATACGCAGTATTTT	CSVERTGGHTDTQYF
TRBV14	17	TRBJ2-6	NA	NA	TGTGCCAGCAGCCACGGCGAAGGCCGCTCTGGGGCCAACGTCCTGACTTTC	CASSHGEGRSGANVLTF
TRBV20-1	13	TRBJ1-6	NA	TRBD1	TGCAGTGCAAGACAGGGGTTTGATTCACCCCTCCACTTT	CSARQGFDSPLHF
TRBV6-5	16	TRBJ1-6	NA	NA	TGTGCCAGCAGTTCTGACAGGCCTGCAATGAATTCACCCCTCCACTTT	CASSSDRPAMNSPLHF
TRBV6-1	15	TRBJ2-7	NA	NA	TGTGCCAGCAGTCCCACAGATTTTCAGCCCTACGAGCAGTACTTC	CASSPTDFQPYEQYF
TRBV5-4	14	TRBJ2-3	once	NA	TGTGCCAGCAGCAGCCGGGACCCCTGGGATACGCAGTATTTT	CASSSRDPWDTQYF
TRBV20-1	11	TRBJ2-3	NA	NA	TGCAGTGCTAGGATAGGGGATACGCAGTATTTT	CSARIGDTQYF
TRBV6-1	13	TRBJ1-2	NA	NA	TGTGCCAGCAGTGAATCGCGAGGTGGTACCCCAGACTTC	CASSESRGGTPDF
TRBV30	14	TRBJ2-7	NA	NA	TGTGCCTGGAGTGAAGCTCAGGGCACCTACGAGCAGTACTTC	CAWSEAQGTYEQYF
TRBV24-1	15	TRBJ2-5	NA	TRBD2	TGTGCCACCAGTGAACAGACTAGCGGGTGGAAGACCCAGTACTTC	CATSEQTSGWKTQYF
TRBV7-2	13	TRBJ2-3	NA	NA	TGTGCCAGCAGCCAGATGAGCACAGATACGCAGTATTTT	CASSQMSTDTQYF
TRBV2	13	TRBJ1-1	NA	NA	TGTGCCAGCAATCATCAGGGAGACACTGAAGCTTTCTTT	CASNHQGDTEAFF
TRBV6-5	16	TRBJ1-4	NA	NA	TGTGCCAGCAGTTACGACAGCTCCTTCACTAATGAAAAACTGTTTTTT	CASSYDSSFTNEKLFF
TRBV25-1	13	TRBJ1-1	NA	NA	TGTGCCAGCATCGATGGAATGAACACTGAAGCTTTCTTT	CASIDGMNTEAFF
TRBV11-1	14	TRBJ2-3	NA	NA	TGTGCCAGCAGCCTCGGACCCAGCAGGGATACGCAGTATTTT	CASSLGPSRDTQYF
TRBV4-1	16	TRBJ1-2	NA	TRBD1	TGCGCCAGCAGCCAAGTGGGACAGGGGGCTAAAACCTACTACACCTTC	CASSQVGQGAKTYYTF
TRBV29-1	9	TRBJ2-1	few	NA	TGCAGCGTTGAGAATGAGCAGTTCTTC	CSVENEQFF